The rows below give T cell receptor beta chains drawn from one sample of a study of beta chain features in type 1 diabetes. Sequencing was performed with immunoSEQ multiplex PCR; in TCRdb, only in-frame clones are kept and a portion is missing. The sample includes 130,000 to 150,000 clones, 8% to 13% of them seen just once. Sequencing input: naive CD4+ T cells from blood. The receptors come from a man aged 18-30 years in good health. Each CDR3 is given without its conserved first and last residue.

CDR3 protein: ASSRDRADTQY; J gene: TRBJ2-3; V gene: TRBV4-1; CDR3 length: 11
CDR3 protein: SVGQRGGSRDTQY; J gene: TRBJ2-3; V gene: TRBV29-1; CDR3 length: 13
CDR3 protein: ASSQAPGAGYT; J gene: TRBJ1-2; V gene: TRBV7-2; CDR3 length: 11
CDR3 protein: ASSVSGPGELF; J gene: TRBJ2-2; V gene: TRBV9; CDR3 length: 11
CDR3 protein: ASSLVGTSGNYGYT; J gene: TRBJ1-2; V gene: TRBV28; CDR3 length: 14
CDR3 protein: ASSVEALPTPGSCF; J gene: TRBJ2-2; V gene: TRBV9; CDR3 length: 14
CDR3 protein: ATSRDRGAGETQY; J gene: TRBJ2-5; V gene: TRBV15; CDR3 length: 13
CDR3 protein: ASSSRDSSTGELF; J gene: TRBJ2-2; V gene: TRBV5-1; CDR3 length: 13
CDR3 protein: ASSGTAEETQY; J gene: TRBJ2-5; V gene: TRBV10-1; CDR3 length: 11
CDR3 protein: ASSSDRGGQPQH; J gene: TRBJ1-5; V gene: TRBV7-2; CDR3 length: 12
CDR3 protein: ASSAGDGNTIY; J gene: TRBJ1-3; V gene: TRBV9; CDR3 length: 11
CDR3 protein: SVLGGYGYT; J gene: TRBJ1-2; V gene: TRBV29-1; CDR3 length: 9
CDR3 protein: ASSEQMGQASSYNEQF; J gene: TRBJ2-1; V gene: TRBV18; CDR3 length: 16
CDR3 protein: ASSGTSVSETQY; J gene: TRBJ2-5; V gene: TRBV10-2; CDR3 length: 12
CDR3 protein: ASSARVAGPSTDTQY; J gene: TRBJ2-3; V gene: TRBV7-2; CDR3 length: 15
CDR3 protein: ASSPLRRSWETQY; J gene: TRBJ2-5; V gene: TRBV28; CDR3 length: 13
CDR3 protein: ASSRRGQGQSSYNSPLH; J gene: TRBJ1-6; V gene: TRBV19; CDR3 length: 17
CDR3 protein: ASSPGTAGNTIY; J gene: TRBJ1-3; V gene: TRBV5-1; CDR3 length: 12
CDR3 protein: ASSVGTSGPGEQF; J gene: TRBJ2-1; V gene: TRBV25-1; CDR3 length: 13
CDR3 protein: ASVGFGVGGYT; J gene: TRBJ1-2; V gene: TRBV19; CDR3 length: 11
CDR3 protein: AWSVGGTEAF; J gene: TRBJ1-1; V gene: TRBV30; CDR3 length: 10
CDR3 protein: ASSSGTHSNQPQH; J gene: TRBJ1-5; V gene: TRBV5-1; CDR3 length: 13
CDR3 protein: ASSRQLAGGYNEQF; J gene: TRBJ2-1; V gene: TRBV5-4; CDR3 length: 14
CDR3 protein: ASSTLRGDYEQF; J gene: TRBJ2-1; V gene: TRBV13; CDR3 length: 12
CDR3 protein: ASSFGREEEHIQY; J gene: TRBJ2-4; V gene: TRBV11-2; CDR3 length: 13
CDR3 protein: ASSAGANVLT; J gene: TRBJ2-6; V gene: TRBV19; CDR3 length: 10
CDR3 protein: ASTPPGQGAATEAF; J gene: TRBJ1-1; V gene: TRBV19; CDR3 length: 14
CDR3 protein: ASSEAPSTESYEQY; J gene: NA; V gene: TRBV2; CDR3 length: 14
CDR3 protein: ASSLGTGPSNEQF; J gene: TRBJ2-1; V gene: TRBV5-4; CDR3 length: 13
CDR3 protein: ASRLGAQNSYEQY; J gene: TRBJ2-7; V gene: TRBV6-1; CDR3 length: 13
CDR3 protein: ASSLQGLRDGYT; J gene: TRBJ1-2; V gene: TRBV18; CDR3 length: 12
CDR3 protein: ASRAGQGVNYGYT; J gene: TRBJ1-2; V gene: TRBV9; CDR3 length: 13
CDR3 protein: ASTTRGKHNEQF; J gene: TRBJ2-1; V gene: TRBV6-5; CDR3 length: 12
CDR3 protein: AWSVTGDSPLH; J gene: TRBJ1-6; V gene: TRBV30; CDR3 length: 11
CDR3 protein: ASSAPGTRDPGLTDTQY; J gene: TRBJ2-3; V gene: TRBV9; CDR3 length: 17
CDR3 protein: ASSLGTVNTGELF; J gene: TRBJ2-2; V gene: TRBV11-3; CDR3 length: 13
CDR3 protein: ASSRQGVWETQY; J gene: TRBJ2-5; V gene: TRBV6-1; CDR3 length: 12
CDR3 protein: ASSLTPTGTYEQY; J gene: TRBJ2-7; V gene: TRBV7-2; CDR3 length: 13
CDR3 protein: ASSLTGVAYEQY; J gene: TRBJ2-7; V gene: TRBV5-5; CDR3 length: 12